This T cell receptor (beta chain) was recovered during a study of cytomegalovirus exposure and HLA in healthy donors. Study at large: Early on, a data release was issued that held 65 million to 100 million unique TCRs from HLA-typed donors.

Use of 60 Vbeta and 13 Jbeta primers characterized the PCR. The data were produced by immunoSEQ multiplex PCR, yet TCRdb's version contains in-frame clones alone and is incomplete. The data hold 150,000 to 200,000 clones, with over 75% observed a single time. General observations from the study: Highest at DRB1 and lowest at HLA-C, TCR association rates differed among HLA loci in a later analysis. Common viral pathogens were later found to be apparently linked to several of the most significant clusters.

Germline CDR1 and CDR2: SQVTM and ANQGSEA. CDR3 size: 13 residues. Deletions cut 4 bases from V and 1 base from J, with 11 bases between. This clone is a singleton in its sample. Its antigen is undetermined. The TCR was taken from a woman between 50 and 59 years old in good health and CMV-seropositive. The genes are TRBV29-1 and TRBJ2-7; the D gene is possibly TRBD1 (6 bases). Sequenced: PBMCs. The CDR3 reads CSVVRDKSYEQYF. CDR3 coding DNA: TGCAGCGTTGTTCGGGACAAATCCTACGAGCAGTACTTC.